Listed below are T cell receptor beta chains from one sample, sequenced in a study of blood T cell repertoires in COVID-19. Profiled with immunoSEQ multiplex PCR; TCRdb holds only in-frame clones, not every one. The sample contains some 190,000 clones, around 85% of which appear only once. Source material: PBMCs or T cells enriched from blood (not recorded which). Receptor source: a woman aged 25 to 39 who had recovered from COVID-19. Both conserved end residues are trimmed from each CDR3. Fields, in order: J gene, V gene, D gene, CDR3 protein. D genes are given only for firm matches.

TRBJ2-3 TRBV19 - ASTVHGGASSDTQY
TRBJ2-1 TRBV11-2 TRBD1 ASSFYRGEDNEQF
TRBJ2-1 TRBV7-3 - ASSLLGSSYNEQF
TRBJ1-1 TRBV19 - ASSMGLPPPKGF
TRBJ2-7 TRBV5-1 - ASSPGQISYEQY
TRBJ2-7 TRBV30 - AWRGAYEQY
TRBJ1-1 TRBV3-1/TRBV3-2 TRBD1 ASSQGGGDRTF
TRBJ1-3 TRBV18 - ASSPLGQSGNTIY
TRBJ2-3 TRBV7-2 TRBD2 ASSFSGGRIDTQY
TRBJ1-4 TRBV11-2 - ASSLGLPSRGEKLF
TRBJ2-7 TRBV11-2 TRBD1 ASSFPGQGYEQY
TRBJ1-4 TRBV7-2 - ASSRDLVGGELF
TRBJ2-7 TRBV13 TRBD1 ASSRRTGGYEQY
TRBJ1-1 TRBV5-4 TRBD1 ASSPQGGLGTEAF
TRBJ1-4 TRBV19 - ASSIDYRAGTNEKLF
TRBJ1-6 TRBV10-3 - AISEASVRVNSPLH
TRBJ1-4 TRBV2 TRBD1 ASSSGTGRELF
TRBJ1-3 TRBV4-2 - ASSHEKSGNTIY
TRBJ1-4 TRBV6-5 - ASTAGSGEKLF
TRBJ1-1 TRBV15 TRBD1 ATSRDVDRVTEAF
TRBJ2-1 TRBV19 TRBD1 ASTVTGTGVKGYNEQF
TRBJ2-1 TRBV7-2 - ASIASPYNEQF
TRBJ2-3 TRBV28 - ASSFSGGTDTQY
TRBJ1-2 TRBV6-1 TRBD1 ASSESPGDSQYYGYT
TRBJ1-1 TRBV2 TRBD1 ASSSTGAVSTEAF
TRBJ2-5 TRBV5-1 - ASSLGLGETQY
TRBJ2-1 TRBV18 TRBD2 ASSAGLAGLYEYNEQF
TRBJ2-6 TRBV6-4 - ASSDSSSGANVLT